The text below deals with one TCR beta chain. A J-beta primer mix and a sample-barcoded 5' primer were used in a second PCR of about 6 to 12 cycles. TCRdb processed the 5' RACE reads anew with MiXCR; each CDR3 protein has one entry. The data contain 650,000 to 800,000 distinct CDR3 sequences, roughly 44% of them singletons. This specimen belongs to a study of blood T cells in healthy people across ages. The trim removed 3 bases at V and 5 bases at J, leaving 6 bases unmatched. The CDR3 has 14 residues. Sequenced material: blood. The origin of this receptor is a man aged 60-69 years in good health. J is TRBJ2-5 and V is TRBV12-3 or TRBV12-4, with 7 bases lining up with TRBD1. The chain's CDR3 is CASSFTDRRETQYF. The CDR3 DNA reads as TGTGCCAGCAGTTTCACGGACAGGAGGGAGACCCAGTACTTC.